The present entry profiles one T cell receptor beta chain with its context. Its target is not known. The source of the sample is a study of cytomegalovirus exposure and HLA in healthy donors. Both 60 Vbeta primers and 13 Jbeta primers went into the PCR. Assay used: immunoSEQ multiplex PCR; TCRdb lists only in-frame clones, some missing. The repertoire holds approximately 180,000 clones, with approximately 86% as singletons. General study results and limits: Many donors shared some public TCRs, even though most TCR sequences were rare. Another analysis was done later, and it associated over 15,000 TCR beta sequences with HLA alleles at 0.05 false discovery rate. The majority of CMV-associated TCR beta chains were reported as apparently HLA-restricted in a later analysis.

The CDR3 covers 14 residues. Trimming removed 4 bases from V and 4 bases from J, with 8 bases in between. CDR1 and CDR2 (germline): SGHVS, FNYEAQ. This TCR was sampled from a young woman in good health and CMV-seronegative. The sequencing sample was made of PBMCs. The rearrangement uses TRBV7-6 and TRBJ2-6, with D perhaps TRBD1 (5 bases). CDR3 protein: CASSSRQGANVLTF. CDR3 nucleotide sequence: TGTGCCAGCAGCTCGAGACAGGGGGCCAACGTCCTGACTTTC.